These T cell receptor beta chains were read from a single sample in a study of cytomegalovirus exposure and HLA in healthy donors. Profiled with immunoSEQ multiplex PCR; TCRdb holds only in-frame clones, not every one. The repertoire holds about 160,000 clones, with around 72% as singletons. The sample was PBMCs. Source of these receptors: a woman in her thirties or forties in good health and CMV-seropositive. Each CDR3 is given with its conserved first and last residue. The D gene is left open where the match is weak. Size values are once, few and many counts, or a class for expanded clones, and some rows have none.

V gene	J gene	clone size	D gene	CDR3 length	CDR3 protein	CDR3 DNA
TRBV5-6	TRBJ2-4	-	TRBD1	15	CASSFGQVIKNIQYF	TGTGCCAGCAGCTTCGGACAGGTTATCAAAAACATTCAGTACTTC
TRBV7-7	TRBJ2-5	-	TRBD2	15	CASSFSGGVKETQYF	TGTGCTAGCAGCTTTTCCGGGGGGGTAAAAGAGACCCAGTACTTC
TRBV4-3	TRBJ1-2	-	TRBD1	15	CASSQDLTGSYGYTF	TGCGCCAGCAGCCAAGATTTGACAGGGAGTTATGGCTACACCTTC
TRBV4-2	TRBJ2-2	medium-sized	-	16	CASSQDLLVDTGELFF	TGTGCCAGCAGCCAAGATCTACTGGTGGACACCGGGGAGCTGTTTTTT
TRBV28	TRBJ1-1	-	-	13	CATTTSQNTEAFF	TGTGCCACCACGACATCCCAAAACACTGAAGCTTTCTTT
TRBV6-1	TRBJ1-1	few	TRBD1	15	CASSERQGWKTEAFF	TGTGCCAGCAGTGAAAGACAGGGGTGGAAAACTGAAGCTTTCTTT
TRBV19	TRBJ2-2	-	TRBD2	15	CASSIGRGKSGELFF	TGTGCCAGTAGTATAGGGCGGGGGAAGTCCGGGGAGCTGTTTTTT
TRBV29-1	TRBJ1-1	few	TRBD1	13	CSGTTGGNTEAFF	TGCAGCGGGACGACAGGGGGCAACACTGAAGCTTTCTTT
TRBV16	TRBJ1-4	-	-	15	CASSHGGTDNEKLFF	TGTGCCAGCAGCCATGGCGGGACGGATAATGAAAAACTGTTTTTT
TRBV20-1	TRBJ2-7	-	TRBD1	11	CSAGQGLGQYF	TGCAGTGCCGGACAGGGCCTTGGGCAGTACTTC
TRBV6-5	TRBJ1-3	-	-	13	CASRGRPGNTIYF	TGTGCCAGCCGAGGTCGACCTGGAAACACCATATATTTT
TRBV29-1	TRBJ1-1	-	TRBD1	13	CSVGQGAITEAFF	TGCAGCGTGGGACAGGGGGCGATCACTGAAGCTTTCTTT
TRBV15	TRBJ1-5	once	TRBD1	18	CATQPGQGYSYSNQPQHF	TGTGCCACTCAACCGGGACAGGGGTACTCGTATAGCAATCAGCCCCAGCATTTT
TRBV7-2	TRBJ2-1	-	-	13	CASSSWVRGEQFF	TGTGCCAGCAGCTCGTGGGTACGGGGTGAGCAGTTCTTC
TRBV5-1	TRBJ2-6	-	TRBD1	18	CASSVTGQGPAGANVLTF	TGCGCCAGCAGCGTAACGGGACAGGGGCCGGCTGGGGCCAACGTCCTGACTTTC
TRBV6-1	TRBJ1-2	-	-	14	CASSELGRERSYTF	TGTGCCAGCAGTGAATTGGGCAGGGAAAGGAGCTACACCTTC
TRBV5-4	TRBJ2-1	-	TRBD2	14	CASSLAGADNEQFF	TGTGCCAGCAGCCTAGCGGGGGCGGACAATGAGCAGTTCTTC
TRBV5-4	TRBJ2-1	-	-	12	CASSLNFNEQFF	TGTGCCAGCAGCTTGAACTTCAATGAGCAGTTCTTC
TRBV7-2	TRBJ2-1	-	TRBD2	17	CASSVLLLAGGEDEQFF	TGTGCCAGCAGCGTACTACTACTAGCGGGGGGTGAGGATGAGCAGTTCTTC
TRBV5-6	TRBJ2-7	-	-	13	CASSLAGQSEQYF	TGTGCCAGCAGCCTGGCGGGACAAAGCGAGCAGTACTTC
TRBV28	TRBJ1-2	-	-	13	CASRPPVGLELGF	TGTGCCAGCAGACCACCCGTGGGGCTTGAGTTGGGGTTC
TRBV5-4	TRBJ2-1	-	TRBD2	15	CASSGSGGARREQFF	TGTGCCAGCAGCGGTAGCGGGGGGGCAAGGCGTGAGCAGTTCTTC
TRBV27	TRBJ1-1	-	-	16	CASSRQSPYFGTEAFF	TGTGCCAGCAGTAGACAGTCCCCATACTTCGGCACTGAAGCTTTCTTT
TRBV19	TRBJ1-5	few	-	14	CASKYSEYNQPQHF	TGTGCCAGCAAGTACTCCGAGTACAATCAGCCCCAGCATTTT
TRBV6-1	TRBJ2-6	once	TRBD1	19	CASSAVPLTGPSGANGLTF	TGTGCCAGCAGTGCCGTCCCTCTGACAGGGCCGTCTGGGGCCAACGGCCTGACTTTC
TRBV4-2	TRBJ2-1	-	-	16	CASSQDIGNSYNEQFF	TGTGCCAGCAGCCAAGATATCGGGAACTCCTACAATGAGCAGTTCTTC
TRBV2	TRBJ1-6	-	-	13	CARGSSYNSPLHF	TGTGCCAGAGGGAGCTCCTATAATTCACCCCTCCACTTT
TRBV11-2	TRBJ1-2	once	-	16	CASSLAQRVAGAGYTF	TGTGCCAGCAGCTTAGCACAGAGGGTGGCAGGGGCTGGCTACACCTTC
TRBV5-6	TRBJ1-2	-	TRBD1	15	CASSSMGRGQYGYTF	TGTGCCAGCAGTTCGATGGGTAGGGGGCAATATGGCTACACCTTC
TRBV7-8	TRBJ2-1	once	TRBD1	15	CASSLDRTGLNEQFF	TGTGCCAGCAGCTTAGACCGGACAGGGCTCAATGAGCAGTTCTTC
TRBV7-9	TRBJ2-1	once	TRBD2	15	CASSPGLAGDNEQFF	TGTGCCAGCAGCCCCGGACTAGCGGGGGACAATGAGCAGTTCTTC
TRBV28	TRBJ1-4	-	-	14	CASSRQGPLMKLFF	TGTGCCAGCAGTCGTCAGGGCCCCCTAATGAAACTGTTTTTT
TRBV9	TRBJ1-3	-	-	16	CASSVIDRISGNTIYF	TGTGCCAGCAGCGTGATAGACAGGATCTCTGGAAACACCATATATTTT
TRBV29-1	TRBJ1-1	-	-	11	CSVAPNTEAFF	TGCAGCGTCGCGCCGAACACTGAAGCTTTCTTT
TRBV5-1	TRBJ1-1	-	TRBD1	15	CASSSAGTGNTEAFF	TGCGCCAGCAGCTCCGCCGGGACAGGGAACACTGAAGCTTTCTTT
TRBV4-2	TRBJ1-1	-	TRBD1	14	CASSQDDRDTEAFF	TGTGCCAGCAGCCAAGATGACAGGGATACTGAAGCTTTCTTT
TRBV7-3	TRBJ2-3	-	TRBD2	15	CASSSTGTSGDTQYF	TGTGCCAGCAGCTCCACCGGGACTAGCGGAGATACGCAGTATTTT
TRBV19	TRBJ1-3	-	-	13	CASSISSGNTIYF	TGTGCCAGTAGTATTAGTTCCGGAAACACCATATATTTT
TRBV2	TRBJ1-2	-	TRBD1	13	CASRETGDGGYTF	TGTGCCAGCAGGGAAACAGGGGATGGCGGCTACACCTTC
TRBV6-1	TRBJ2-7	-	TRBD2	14	CASSATAGDYEQYF	TGTGCCAGCAGTGCCACTGCGGGGGACTACGAGCAGTACTTC
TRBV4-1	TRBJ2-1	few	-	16	CASSQVGGDSYNEQFF	TGCGCCAGCAGCCAAGTAGGGGGAGATTCCTACAATGAGCAGTTCTTC
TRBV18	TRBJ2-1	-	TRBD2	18	CASSPGAGGLFSYNEQFF	TGTGCCAGCTCACCTGGAGCGGGGGGCCTTTTTTCCTACAATGAGCAGTTCTTC
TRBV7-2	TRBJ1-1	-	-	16	CASNARAGHMNTEAFF	TGTGCCAGCAACGCTAGGGCAGGGCACATGAACACTGAAGCTTTCTTT
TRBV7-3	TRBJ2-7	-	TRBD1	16	CASIPTWTGHIYEQYF	TGTGCCAGCATCCCAACCTGGACAGGCCATATCTACGAGCAGTACTTC
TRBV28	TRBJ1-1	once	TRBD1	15	CASRRDRGSYTEAFF	TGTGCCAGCAGGAGGGACAGGGGGTCGTACACTGAAGCTTTCTTT
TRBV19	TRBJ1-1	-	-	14	CASGAQEMNTEAFF	TGTGCCAGTGGAGCACAGGAAATGAACACTGAAGCTTTCTTT
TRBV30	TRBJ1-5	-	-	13	CAWSSGKGQPQHF	TGTGCCTGGAGTTCAGGGAAGGGACAGCCCCAGCATTTT
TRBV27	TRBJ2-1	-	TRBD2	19	CASSLSTSGGAGSYNEQFF	TGTGCCAGCAGTTTATCGACTAGCGGGGGTGCTGGGTCCTACAATGAGCAGTTCTTC
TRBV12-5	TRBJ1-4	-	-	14	CASALRRSGEKLFF	TGTGCTAGTGCCCTTAGAAGATCTGGTGAAAAACTGTTTTTT
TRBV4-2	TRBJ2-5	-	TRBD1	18	CASSQDPIAGTGQETQYF	TGTGCCAGCAGCCAAGACCCTATCGCCGGGACAGGTCAAGAGACCCAGTACTTC
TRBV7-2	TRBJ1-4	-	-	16	CASSLGPYPTNEKLFF	TGTGCCAGCAGCCTTGGTCCCTATCCAACTAATGAAAAACTGTTTTTT
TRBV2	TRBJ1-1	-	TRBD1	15	CASRVGQAMNTEAFF	TGTGCCAGCAGGGTCGGACAGGCTATGAACACTGAAGCTTTCTTT
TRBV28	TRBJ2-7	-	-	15	CASSLASGVLREQYF	TGTGCCAGCAGTTTGGCCTCCGGGGTTCTTAGAGAGCAGTACTTC
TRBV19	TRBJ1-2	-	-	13	CASSIAQEYGYTF	TGTGCCAGTAGTATAGCACAGGAATATGGCTACACCTTC
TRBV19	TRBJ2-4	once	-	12	CASSTPENIQYF	TGTGCCAGTAGTACCCCTGAAAACATTCAGTACTTC